This T cell receptor beta chain comes out of a study of regulatory and conventional T cells in RAG deficiency. The V gene's germline CDR1 is MNHNS and CDR2 SASEGT. V was cut by 0 bases and J by 4 bases, with 7 bases left in between. There are 13 residues in the CDR3. This clone has just a few counts. The protocol was immunoSEQ multiplex PCR, while the TCRdb copy is restricted to in-frame clones and leaves out a portion. The sample lists roughly 32,000 clones; approximately 91% were seen once. A further study also used this sample, focusing on regulatory T cells. That study adds: Primers: 52 TRBV forward and 13 TRBJ reverse. Patient repertoires had restricted TRB V-J pairs and skewed V and J usage, most in Tregs.

The clonotype comes from a human donor in good health. The V gene is TRBV6-1, the J gene TRBJ2-7; D ambiguous. The sample comprised CD8+ T cells sorted from blood. The CDR3 spells CASSEASAYEQYF. The CDR3 bases are TGTGCCAGCAGTGAAGCTTCGGCGTACGAGCAGTACTTC.